One sample yielded the 30 T cell receptor beta chains listed below, sequenced in a study of cytomegalovirus exposure and HLA in healthy donors. PCR primers comprised 60 Vbeta and 13 Jbeta primers. Method: immunoSEQ multiplex PCR; TCRdb's copy keeps in-frame clones and lacks some. The sample has 220,000 or so clones, roughly three quarters seen once. Sequenced material: PBMCs. The receptors come from a man in his fifties in good health and CMV-seronegative.

This clone was observed once. J is TRBJ2-3 and V is TRBV6-1; D might be TRBD2 (6 bases). The V end lost 4 bases, the J end lost 4 bases, and 12 bases lay between the germline ends. Germline V gives CDR1 MNHNS, CDR2 SASEGT. This CDR3 region has 14 residues. In DNA, the CDR3 is TGTGCCAGCAGTGTGTCAGGGAGGCCAGATACGCAGTATTTT. Translation: CASSVSGRPDTQYF.

The chain employs TRBV27 and TRBJ1-2, with no clear D. V dropped 8 bases and J dropped 1 base, with 14 bases sitting between them. The CDR3 length is 14 residues. In germline, CDR1 is MNHEY, CDR2 SMNVEV (reference sequence). The CDR3 reads CASGRLKINYGYTF. The CDR3 DNA reads as TGTGCCAGCGGGAGACTTAAAATTAACTATGGCTACACCTTC.

V is TRBV6-4 and J is TRBJ1-2; 7 bases map to TRBD1. The germline V gene has CDR1 MRHNA and CDR2 SNTAGT. CDR3 length: 15 amino acids. J lost 4 bases, V lost 3 bases, and 8 bases had no gene match. The DNA for the CDR3 is TGTGCCAGCAGTGAGTCGACGGGACAGCTCTATGGCTACACCTTC. Amino acid sequence: CASSESTGQLYGYTF.

The chain employs TRBV6-1 and TRBJ1-2; the D is unclear. This CDR3 has 14 amino acids. CDR1 is MNHNS and CDR2 is SASEGT in the germline V gene. V lost 7 bases, J lost 0 bases, and 12 bases lay in between. This CDR3 reads CASKEAASNYGYTF. DNA for the CDR3: TGTGCCAGCAAAGAGGCAGCGTCTAACTATGGCTACACCTTC.

The rearrangement uses TRBV4-2 and TRBJ2-1, with D tentatively TRBD2 (6 bases). The CDR3 length is 17 residues. The germline V and J ends were trimmed by 3 bases and 0 bases, with 15 bases remaining between them. The V gene's germline CDR1 is LGHNA and CDR2 YNFKEQ. The chain's CDR3 is CASSHPGVGGSYNEQFF. For the CDR3, the DNA is TGTGCCAGCAGCCATCCGGGGGTGGGAGGCTCCTACAATGAGCAGTTCTTC.

This chain connects TRBV2 to TRBJ2-1; 9 nucleotides agree with TRBD2. This CDR3 has 15 amino acids. Germline CDR1 is SNHLY and CDR2 is FYNNEI. J was trimmed by 0 bases and V by 7 bases; bases with no gene match: 4. The CDR3 DNA reads as TGTGCCAGCAAGACGCGGGAGGGCTCCTACAATGAGCAGTTCTTC. Encoded protein: CASKTREGSYNEQFF.

This clone was counted between two and nine times. The chain is built from TRBV7-9 and TRBJ2-5; D gene ambiguous. Per the germline V gene, CDR1 is SEHNR and CDR2 is FQNEAQ (reference sequence). The ends were cut back, 4 bases at V and 4 bases at J, with 16 bases in the middle. The CDR3 contains 15 residues. The CDR3 region has the DNA TGTGCCAGCAGCTCCGGTAAAAGCCCGTTAGAGACCCAGTACTTC. It yields the protein CASSSGKSPLETQYF. Filled out from reference TRBV7-9 and TRBJ2-5, the complete variable domain reads DTGVSQNPRHKITKRGQNVTFRCDPISEHNRLYWYRQTLGQGPEFLTYFQNEAQLEKSRLLSDRFSAERPKGSFSTLEIQRTEQGDSAMYLCASSSGKSPLETQYFGPGTRLLVL.

This chain connects TRBV5-5 to TRBJ2-1, with 10 bases fitting TRBD2. The CDR3 sequence is 15 residues long. With V trimmed by 0 bases and J by 6 bases, 3 bases remained unmatched. Per germline, CDR1 SGHKS and CDR2 YYEKEE (reference sequence). CDR3 in DNA: TGTGCCAGCAGCTTGGACAGCGGGAGGGCCAATGAGCAGTTCTTC. This translates into CASSLDSGRANEQFF.

The V call is TRBV5-5, the J call TRBJ1-5; no definite D call. The germline gives CDR1 SGHKS, CDR2 YYEKEE (reference sequence). V lost 1 base, J lost 0 bases, and 8 bases lay in between. The CDR3 extends over 15 amino acids. In DNA form, the CDR3 reads TGTGCCAGCAGCTTGATACCGGGTAGCAATCAGCCCCAGCATTTT. It yields the protein CASSLIPGSNQPQHF.

This clone has just one count. The V call is TRBV9, the J call TRBJ2-2; 7 nucleotides line up with TRBD2. With 4 bases clipped from V and 5 bases from J, the junction kept 11 bases outside the gene matches. This CDR3 spans 16 amino acids. CDR1 and CDR2 (germline): SGDLS, YYNGEE. CDR3 sequence: CASSPRLAERTGELFF. As DNA, the CDR3 is TGTGCCAGCAGCCCCCGACTAGCTGAGAGGACCGGGGAGCTGTTTTTT.

The J gene is TRBJ2-7, the V gene TRBV7-8; perhaps TRBD1 as D (6 bases). V lost 2 bases to trimming and J lost 5 bases, with 13 bases between them. Germline assignment: CDR1 SGHVS and CDR2 FQNEAQ. The CDR3 sequence is 14 residues long. The CDR3 loop is CASSLRGQGHEQYF. The CDR3 nucleotides read TGTGCCAGCAGCTTAAGGGGACAAGGTCACGAGCAGTACTTC.

This clone was seen a handful of times. The CDR3 DNA reads TGCGCCAGCAGCCGAAGCGACTCAGAGCAAGCTTTCTTT. This sequence encodes CASSRSDSEQAFF. This sequence joins TRBV5-1 and TRBJ1-1, with D unresolved. This CDR3 has 13 amino acids. V was trimmed by 4 bases and J by 9 bases, leaving 16 bases between them. Germline CDR1 reads SGHRS; CDR2 reads YFSETQ.

This clone was seen a handful of times. The genes are TRBV30 and TRBJ1-2; 7 bases fit TRBD1. V dropped 5 bases and J dropped 6; count of bases not matched to a gene: 9. The CDR3 has 13 residues. Germline V gene data show CDR1 as GTSNPN and CDR2 as SVGIG (reference sequence). CDR3 residues: CAWGRQGRNGYTF. CDR3 DNA sequence: TGTGCCTGGGGGAGACAGGGTCGGAATGGCTACACCTTC.

In DNA form, the CDR3 reads TGCGCCAGCAGCTTTTCTCAGGGGGCATACGAGCAGTACTTC. Its protein product is CASSFSQGAYEQYF. The chain employs TRBV5-1 and TRBJ2-7; TRBD1 agrees at 8 bases. Germline assignment: CDR1 SGHRS and CDR2 YFSETQ. V lost 2 bases and J lost 4; bases outside the gene matches: 5. This CDR3 has 14 amino acids. Full variable domain (rest looked up from reference TRBV5-1 and TRBJ2-7): KAGVTQTPRYLIKTRGQQVTLSCSPISGHRSVSWYQQTPGQGLQFLFEYFSETQRNKGNFPGRFSGRQFSNSRSEMNVSTLELGDSALYLCASSFSQGAYEQYFGPGTRLTVT.

V and J are TRBV9 and TRBJ2-5, with D perhaps TRBD1 (6 bases). Trimming pared 3 bases from V and 8 bases from J, leaving 11 bases between. Germline assignment: CDR1 SGDLS and CDR2 YYNGEE. The CDR3 length is 12 residues. CDR3 nucleotides: TGTGCCAGCAGCGCTAACAGGGAAACCCAGTACTTC. Its protein is CASSANRETQYF. The variable domain in full, completed from reference TRBV9 and TRBJ2-5, reads DSGVTQTPKHLITATGQRVTLRCSPRSGDLSVYWYQQSLDQGLQFLIQYYNGEERAKGNILERFSAQQFPDLHSELNLSSLELGDSALYFCASSANRETQYFGPGTRLLVL.

This chain joins TRBV28 and TRBJ1-2, with 7 positions matching TRBD1. The junction had 10 bases not matched to a gene; V was cut back by 10 bases and J by 5 bases. CDR1 and CDR2 (germline): MDHEN, SYDVKM. The CDR3 totals 13 residues. The DNA for the CDR3 is TGTGCCACCCTCCGGGACAGTCTTTATGGCTACACCTTC. Translating gives CATLRDSLYGYTF.

There are a few counts of this clone. The chain links TRBV5-4 to TRBJ2-1; 7 nucleotides align to TRBD2. Germline CDR1 SGHNT, CDR2 YYREEE (reference sequence). CDR3 length: 15 amino acids. V was clipped by 4 bases and J by 0 bases; unmatched bases: 4. CDR3 sequence reads: CASSLSGPSYNEQFF. The CDR3 region has the DNA TGTGCCAGCAGCCTTAGCGGGCCCTCCTACAATGAGCAGTTCTTC.

This clone appeared a single time. This rearrangement joins TRBV6-4 to TRBJ2-1; a possible D gene is TRBD2 (5 bases). V dropped 6 bases and J dropped 0 bases, with 12 bases sitting between them. This CDR3 has 15 amino acids. Germline loops: CDR1 MRHNA, CDR2 SNTAGT. The CDR3 protein is CASSLDLSSYNEQFF. Written as DNA, the CDR3 is TGTGCCAGCAGCCTGGACTTAAGCTCCTACAATGAGCAGTTCTTC.

In the case of this clone: The sample holds other DNA sequences that translate to the same CDR3. V is TRBV29-1 and J is TRBJ1-3; 7 positions agree with TRBD1. The length of the CDR3 is 13 residues. J lost 2 bases, V lost 5 bases, and 3 bases had no gene match. The germline CDR1 and CDR2 sequences are SQVTM and ANQGSEA. CDR3 bases: TGCAGCGTTTCCCAGGGGGCTGGAAACACCATATATTTT. It codes for CSVSQGAGNTIYF.

The rearrangement joins TRBV19 to TRBJ1-5; D call uncertain. This CDR3 has 14 residues. The V and J ends lost 0 bases and 0 bases respectively, with 3 bases between them. CDR1 is LNHDA and CDR2 is SQIVND in the germline V gene (reference sequence). The CDR3 protein is CASSIDYSNQPQHF. CDR3 bases: TGTGCCAGTAGTATAGATTATAGCAATCAGCCCCAGCATTTT.

V and J are TRBV5-5 and TRBJ2-3; 7 nucleotides agree with TRBD2. The germline V gene has CDR1 SGHKS and CDR2 YYEKEE (reference sequence). The CDR3 contains 16 residues. With V trimmed by 4 bases and J by 1 base, 9 bases remained unmatched. This CDR3 is CASSPGWLAGTDTQYF. The CDR3, as DNA: TGTGCCAGCAGCCCCGGCTGGCTAGCGGGCACAGATACGCAGTATTTT. Combining the CDR3 with reference TRBV5-5 and TRBJ2-3 gives the whole variable domain DAGVTQSPTHLIKTRGQQVTLRCSPISGHKSVSWYQQVLGQGPQFIFQYYEKEERGRGNFPDRFSARQFPNYSSELNVNALLLGDSALYLCASSPGWLAGTDTQYFGPGTRLTVL.

This clone was found a few times. J is TRBJ2-5 and V is TRBV7-9; 10 positions agree with TRBD2. The ends lost 5 bases at V and 1 base at J; junction bases unmatched: 13. Germline CDR1 SEHNR, CDR2 FQNEAQ (reference sequence). CDR3 size: 18 residues. The CDR3 here is CASSRRGSGRARQETQYF. CDR3 DNA sequence: TGTGCCAGCAGCCGACGGGGGAGCGGGAGGGCTCGCCAAGAGACCCAGTACTTC.

The V call is TRBV5-1, the J call TRBJ2-3, with 11 bases matching TRBD1. V was clipped by 7 bases and J by 3 bases; unmatched bases: 10. The CDR3 contains 16 residues. CDR1 is SGHRS and CDR2 is YFSETQ in the germline V gene. For the CDR3, the DNA is TGCGCCAGCGGGAGGACAGGGGGCGACGGGACAGATACGCAGTATTTT. Protein product: CASGRTGGDGTDTQYF.

The chain uses TRBV7-9 and TRBJ2-1, with D perhaps TRBD2 (5 bases). The CDR3 extends over 18 amino acids. The V and J ends lost 1 base and 0 bases respectively, with 16 bases between them. Germline V gives CDR1 SEHNR, CDR2 FQNEAQ (reference sequence). CDR3 sequence: CASSLEASRRSSYNEQFF. The CDR3 region has the DNA TGTGCCAGCAGCTTAGAGGCTAGTAGGAGGAGCTCCTACAATGAGCAGTTCTTC.

The chain employs TRBV10-2 and TRBJ2-7; 13 nucleotides match TRBD2. Germline-derived CDR1 and CDR2 are WSHSY and SAAADI. Trimming removed 7 bases from V and 6 bases from J; junction bases left unmatched: 6. This CDR3 comprises 14 residues. CDR3 nucleotide sequence: TGCGCCAGCACCGTGACTAGCGGGAGGAGCGAGCAGTACTTC. Its protein product is CASTVTSGRSEQYF.

The rearrangement links TRBV9 to TRBJ2-3; D is unclear. Trimming stripped 4 bases from V and 1 base from J, with 13 bases between. The CDR3 has 15 amino acids. The germline V gene encodes CDR1 SGDLS and CDR2 YYNGEE. For the CDR3, the DNA is TGTGCCAGCAGCCCAGGCCCCTGGGGCACAGATACGCAGTATTTT. Translation: CASSPGPWGTDTQYF.

The chain combines TRBV15 with TRBJ2-5; D unclear. Trimming shortened V by 0 bases and J by 5 bases, and 19 bases separated the two germline ends. The CDR3 length is 17 residues. In germline, CDR1 is LNHNV, CDR2 YYDKDF (reference sequence). CDR3 in amino acids: CATSREILMIGMETQYF. CDR3 bases: TGTGCCACCAGCAGAGAAATTTTGATGATCGGTATGGAGACCCAGTACTTC.

The genes are TRBV2 and TRBJ1-5; tentative D call: TRBD1 (5 bases). Germline assignment: CDR1 SNHLY and CDR2 FYNNEI. This CDR3 spans 18 amino acids. V was pared by 4 bases and J by 4 bases, with 23 bases between. This chain's CDR3 is CASSVPRTPARDNQPQHF. The CDR3 region has the DNA TGTGCCAGCAGTGTTCCACGTACCCCTGCCAGGGATAATCAGCCCCAGCATTTT.

The CDR3 sequence is CASSRIMDRIYGYTF. The CDR3 coding sequence is TGTGCCAGCAGCCGCATCATGGACAGGATCTATGGCTACACCTTC. The J gene is TRBJ1-2, the V gene TRBV2; 7 nucleotides line up with TRBD1. The trim removed 6 bases at V and 4 bases at J, leaving 11 bases unmatched. The CDR3 is made up of 15 amino acids. Germline V lookup: CDR1 SNHLY, CDR2 FYNNEI.

This chain joins TRBV4-1 and TRBJ2-5, with TRBD2 identical over 7 bases. Germline assignment: CDR1 MGHRA and CDR2 YSYEKL. V lost 1 base to trimming and J lost 1 base; unmatched junction nucleotides: 6. The CDR3 runs to 16 residues. The chain's CDR3 is CASSQGFAGAQETQYF. CDR3 DNA sequence: TGCGCCAGCAGCCAAGGTTTTGCGGGAGCCCAAGAGACCCAGTACTTC.